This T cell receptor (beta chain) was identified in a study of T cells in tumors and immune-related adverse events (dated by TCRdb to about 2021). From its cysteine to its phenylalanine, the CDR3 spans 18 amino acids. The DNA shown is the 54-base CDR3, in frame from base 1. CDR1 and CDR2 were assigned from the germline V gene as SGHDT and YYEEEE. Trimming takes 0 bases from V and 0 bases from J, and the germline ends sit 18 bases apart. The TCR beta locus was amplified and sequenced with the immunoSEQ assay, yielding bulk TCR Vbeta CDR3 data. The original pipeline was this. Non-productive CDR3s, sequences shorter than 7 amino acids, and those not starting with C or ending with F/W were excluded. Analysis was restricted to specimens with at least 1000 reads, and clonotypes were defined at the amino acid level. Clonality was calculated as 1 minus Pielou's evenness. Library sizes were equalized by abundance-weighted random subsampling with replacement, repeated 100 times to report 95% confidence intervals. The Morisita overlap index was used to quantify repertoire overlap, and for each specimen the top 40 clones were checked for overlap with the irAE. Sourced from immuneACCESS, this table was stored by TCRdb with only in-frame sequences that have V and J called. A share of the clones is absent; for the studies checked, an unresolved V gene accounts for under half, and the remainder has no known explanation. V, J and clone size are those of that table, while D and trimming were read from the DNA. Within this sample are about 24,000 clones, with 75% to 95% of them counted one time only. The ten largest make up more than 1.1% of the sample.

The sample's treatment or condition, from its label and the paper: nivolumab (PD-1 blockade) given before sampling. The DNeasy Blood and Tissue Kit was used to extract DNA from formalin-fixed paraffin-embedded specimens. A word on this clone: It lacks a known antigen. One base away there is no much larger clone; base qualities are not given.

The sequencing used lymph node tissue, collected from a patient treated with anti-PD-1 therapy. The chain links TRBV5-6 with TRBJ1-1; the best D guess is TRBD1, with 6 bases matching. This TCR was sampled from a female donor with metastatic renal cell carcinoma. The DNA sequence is TGTGCCAGCAGCTTGGGTACAGGGAACCTACTGATGAACACTGAAGCTTTCTTT. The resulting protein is CASSLGTGNLLMNTEAFF.